This is a list of T cell receptor beta chains from one sample in a study of T cells in Graves' hyperthyroidism and ophthalmopathy. TCRdb redid the calling of the multiplex PCR reads with MiXCR, one entry per CDR3 protein. The top ten hold less than 9.5% of the sample, which has 540,000 or so distinct CDR3 sequences, 15% to 19% seen once. What was sequenced was blood. The receptors here all came from a woman in her thirties with Graves' hyperthyroidism. Both conserved end residues are part of each CDR3. D genes are given only for firm matches. Size values are once, few and many counts, or a class for expanded clones, and some rows have none.

d_call: .
v_call: TRBV7-2
j_call: TRBJ1-6
cdr3_length: 16
clone_size: few
cdr3_nt: TGTGCCAGCAGCTTCCAAGCCGTTGGTGGCGATTCACCCCTCCACTTT
cdr3_aa: CASSFQAVGGDSPLHF

d_call: .
v_call: TRBV28
j_call: TRBJ1-1
cdr3_length: 14
clone_size: many
cdr3_nt: TGTGCCAGCAGTTTGGTTGCGGGTAGCACTGAAGCTTTCTTT
cdr3_aa: CASSLVAGSTEAFF

d_call: .
v_call: TRBV12-3/TRBV12-4
j_call: TRBJ2-1
cdr3_length: 14
clone_size: many
cdr3_nt: TGTGCCAGCAGCCCGGGGGAATCCTACAATGAGCAGTTCTTC
cdr3_aa: CASSPGESYNEQFF

d_call: .
v_call: TRBV30
j_call: TRBJ2-6
cdr3_length: 14
clone_size: many
cdr3_nt: TGTGCCTGGGAAAGGGGTGCTGGGGCCAACGTCCTGACTTTC
cdr3_aa: CAWERGAGANVLTF

d_call: .
v_call: TRBV30
j_call: TRBJ2-7
cdr3_length: 16
clone_size: many
cdr3_nt: TGTGCCTGGAGTGTACCTACGGTTGGGGGGCGGGACGAGCAGTACTTC
cdr3_aa: CAWSVPTVGGRDEQYF

d_call: .
v_call: TRBV4-3
j_call: TRBJ2-3
cdr3_length: 18
clone_size: .
cdr3_nt: TGCGCCAGCAGCCAGGCCCGCCCTAGCGAGGGGTACACAGATACGCAGTATTTT
cdr3_aa: CASSQARPSEGYTDTQYF

d_call: TRBD1
v_call: TRBV27
j_call: TRBJ2-7
cdr3_length: 15
clone_size: .
cdr3_nt: TGTGCCAGCAGTCCGGTCACGGGACAGTCCTACGAGCAGTACTTC
cdr3_aa: CASSPVTGQSYEQYF

d_call: .
v_call: TRBV3-1
j_call: TRBJ2-4
cdr3_length: 15
clone_size: many
cdr3_nt: TGTGCCAGCAGCCCCCTGGTCCCAGCCAAAAACATTCAGTACTTC
cdr3_aa: CASSPLVPAKNIQYF

d_call: .
v_call: TRBV7-3
j_call: TRBJ2-1
cdr3_length: 17
clone_size: many
cdr3_nt: TGTGCCAGCAGCTTAAACGGGCTAGACTACTCCTACAATGAGCAGTTCTTC
cdr3_aa: CASSLNGLDYSYNEQFF

d_call: .
v_call: TRBV20-1
j_call: TRBJ2-7
cdr3_length: 15
clone_size: many
cdr3_nt: TGCAGTGCTAGAGATCCCGGGACCCTTACTTGGGAGCAGTACTTC
cdr3_aa: CSARDPGTLTWEQYF

d_call: TRBD2
v_call: TRBV7-9
j_call: TRBJ2-5
cdr3_length: 14
clone_size: many
cdr3_nt: TGTGCCAGCAGCTTAGTAGCGGGAGACGAGACCCAGTACTTC
cdr3_aa: CASSLVAGDETQYF

d_call: .
v_call: TRBV11-2
j_call: TRBJ2-1
cdr3_length: 13
clone_size: many
cdr3_nt: TGTGCCAGCAGCTTCTGGTCCGCAGATGAGCAGTTCTTC
cdr3_aa: CASSFWSADEQFF

d_call: TRBD2
v_call: TRBV5-6
j_call: TRBJ2-2
cdr3_length: 16
clone_size: few
cdr3_nt: TGTGCCAGCAGCTGGCTTAGCGGGAGGATAGCCGGGGAGCTGTTTTTT
cdr3_aa: CASSWLSGRIAGELFF

d_call: .
v_call: TRBV5-5
j_call: TRBJ2-5
cdr3_length: 17
clone_size: few
cdr3_nt: TGTGCCAGCAGCTTAGTCCCCCCGACCGCTAATCAAGAGACCCAGTACTTC
cdr3_aa: CASSLVPPTANQETQYF

d_call: .
v_call: TRBV20-1
j_call: TRBJ2-7
cdr3_length: 13
clone_size: many
cdr3_nt: TGCAGTGCGTCCGGGACACCTACCTACGAGCAGTACTTC
cdr3_aa: CSASGTPTYEQYF

d_call: .
v_call: TRBV20-1
j_call: TRBJ1-4
cdr3_length: 14
clone_size: many
cdr3_nt: TGCAGTGCGCCTGGGTGGCAGCGAAATGAAAAACTGTTTTTT
cdr3_aa: CSAPGWQRNEKLFF

d_call: .
v_call: TRBV11-2
j_call: TRBJ2-7
cdr3_length: 15
clone_size: many
cdr3_nt: TGTGCCAGCAGCTTAGTTCGCGGGTTTGACTACGAGCAGTACTTC
cdr3_aa: CASSLVRGFDYEQYF

d_call: TRBD1
v_call: TRBV28
j_call: TRBJ2-3
cdr3_length: 15
clone_size: .
cdr3_nt: TGTGCCAGCAGTTCACGGACAGGGCGAATGGATACGCAGTATTTT
cdr3_aa: CASSSRTGRMDTQYF

d_call: .
v_call: TRBV2
j_call: TRBJ2-7
cdr3_length: 14
clone_size: .
cdr3_nt: TGTGCCAGCAGTGGGGGTCCCCTCCGGTTGGAGCAGTACTTC
cdr3_aa: CASSGGPLRLEQYF

d_call: .
v_call: TRBV27
j_call: TRBJ2-7
cdr3_length: 15
clone_size: few
cdr3_nt: TGTGCCAGCAGTTTAACCAACGGAGCGGCCTACGAGCAGTACTTC
cdr3_aa: CASSLTNGAAYEQYF

d_call: TRBD2
v_call: TRBV13
j_call: TRBJ2-3
cdr3_length: 16
clone_size: many
cdr3_nt: TGTGCCAGCAGCCTATTCAGACTAGCGGGAGTAGATACGCAGTATTTT
cdr3_aa: CASSLFRLAGVDTQYF

d_call: TRBD2
v_call: TRBV11-2
j_call: TRBJ2-7
cdr3_length: 17
clone_size: .
cdr3_nt: TGTGCCAGCAGCTTAGATGGACTAGCGGGAGTTGCCTACGAGCAGTACTTC
cdr3_aa: CASSLDGLAGVAYEQYF

d_call: .
v_call: TRBV3-1
j_call: TRBJ1-5
cdr3_length: 14
clone_size: many
cdr3_nt: TGTGCCAGCAGCCAAGATCCTAGCAATCAGCCCCAGCATTTT
cdr3_aa: CASSQDPSNQPQHF

d_call: TRBD2
v_call: TRBV27
j_call: TRBJ2-3
cdr3_length: 11
clone_size: many
cdr3_nt: TGTGCCAGCACGGCGGGGGGTACGCAGTATTTT
cdr3_aa: CASTAGGTQYF

d_call: TRBD2
v_call: TRBV6-1
j_call: TRBJ2-1
cdr3_length: 16
clone_size: many
cdr3_nt: TGTGCCAGCAGTTACCAGGGACTAGCGGGAGTCAATGAGCAGTTCTTC
cdr3_aa: CASSYQGLAGVNEQFF

d_call: .
v_call: TRBV20-1
j_call: TRBJ2-1
cdr3_length: 16
clone_size: .
cdr3_nt: TGCAGTGCCCCCTATAGCGGAGCCACCTCCTACAATGAGCAGTTCTTC
cdr3_aa: CSAPYSGATSYNEQFF

d_call: TRBD2
v_call: TRBV11-2
j_call: TRBJ2-1
cdr3_length: 13
clone_size: many
cdr3_nt: TGTGCCAGCAGCTCATGGACTAGCGGTGAGCAGTTCTTC
cdr3_aa: CASSSWTSGEQFF

d_call: TRBD2
v_call: TRBV2
j_call: TRBJ2-5
cdr3_length: 16
clone_size: .
cdr3_nt: TGTGCCAGCAGTGGAGGACTAGCGGGAGGGCCGGTGACCCAGTACTTC
cdr3_aa: CASSGGLAGGPVTQYF

d_call: TRBD2
v_call: TRBV2
j_call: TRBJ2-1
cdr3_length: 11
clone_size: many
cdr3_nt: TGTGCCAGCAACGGGGGGAATGAGCAGTTCTTC
cdr3_aa: CASNGGNEQFF

d_call: .
v_call: TRBV27
j_call: TRBJ1-5
cdr3_length: 14
clone_size: few
cdr3_nt: TGTGCCAGCAGCGTCGCTGGGGGACGACAGCCCCAGCATTTT
cdr3_aa: CASSVAGGRQPQHF

d_call: .
v_call: TRBV7-8
j_call: TRBJ2-6
cdr3_length: 16
clone_size: few
cdr3_nt: TGTGCCAGCAGCAATGGACCGTTCTCTGGGGCCAACGTCCTGACTTTC
cdr3_aa: CASSNGPFSGANVLTF

d_call: TRBD2
v_call: TRBV7-9
j_call: TRBJ2-1
cdr3_length: 16
clone_size: few
cdr3_nt: TGTGCCAGCAGCTTAGGATGGTCTAGCGGGAGCTATGAGCAGTTCTTC
cdr3_aa: CASSLGWSSGSYEQFF

d_call: .
v_call: TRBV7-8
j_call: TRBJ1-1
cdr3_length: 19
clone_size: many
cdr3_nt: TGTGCCAGCAGCTTAGCACCGATGGCAGGGGTAGGGGTGAACACTGAAGCTTTCTTT
cdr3_aa: CASSLAPMAGVGVNTEAFF

d_call: .
v_call: TRBV27
j_call: TRBJ2-7
cdr3_length: 15
clone_size: .
cdr3_nt: TGTGCCAGCAGCCACGAAGGAGCAGTCTCCTACGAGCAGTACTTC
cdr3_aa: CASSHEGAVSYEQYF

d_call: .
v_call: TRBV5-1
j_call: TRBJ2-4
cdr3_length: 15
clone_size: many
cdr3_nt: TGCGCCAGCAGCTTGGAACAGGACGGGGGAAACATTCAGTACTTC
cdr3_aa: CASSLEQDGGNIQYF

d_call: TRBD2
v_call: TRBV11-2
j_call: TRBJ2-3
cdr3_length: 17
clone_size: many
cdr3_nt: TGTGCCAGCAGCGACGCCGGGACTAGCGGGGGAATAGATACGCAGTATTTT
cdr3_aa: CASSDAGTSGGIDTQYF

d_call: TRBD1
v_call: TRBV4-1
j_call: TRBJ2-1
cdr3_length: 16
clone_size: few
cdr3_nt: TGCGCCAGCAGCCAAGAGGCGACAGGGGTTCGGAATGAGCAGTTCTTC
cdr3_aa: CASSQEATGVRNEQFF

d_call: TRBD2
v_call: TRBV5-1
j_call: TRBJ2-1
cdr3_length: 15
clone_size: few
cdr3_nt: TGCGCCAGCAGCTCGGGGGGACTAGCGGGAGAGGAGCAGTTCTTC
cdr3_aa: CASSSGGLAGEEQFF

d_call: .
v_call: TRBV18
j_call: TRBJ2-1
cdr3_length: 12
clone_size: many
cdr3_nt: TGTGCCAGCTCACCACCGGCGTCTGAGCAGTTCTTC
cdr3_aa: CASSPPASEQFF

d_call: .
v_call: TRBV6-1
j_call: TRBJ1-5
cdr3_length: 13
clone_size: .
cdr3_nt: TGTGCCAGCAGTCGCTTTAGCAATCAGCCCCAGCATTTT
cdr3_aa: CASSRFSNQPQHF